This TCR beta chain was observed in a study of cytomegalovirus exposure and HLA in healthy donors. Study observations and caveats: Diagnosis of cytomegalovirus status made by the classifier reportedly showed high specificity and sensitivity.

Comments on this clone: Its cognate antigen is unknown.

Trimming left V 0 bases short and J 6 bases short, with 14 bases between. This CDR3 contains 15 residues. The germline V gene has CDR1 SGDLS and CDR2 YYNGEE. Libraries were prepared by immunoSEQ multiplex PCR; TCRdb keeps only in-frame clonotypes and omits some of them. Seen here are over 110,000 clones, approximately 86% observed once, and the top ten hold under 9%. What was sequenced was PBMCs. This chain joins TRBV9 and TRBJ2-3; possible D gene TRBD1, 6 bases. This clonotype was obtained from a man between 18 and 29 years old in good health and CMV-seropositive. The CDR3 loop is CASSVGAKRGDTQYF. The CDR3 bases are TGTGCCAGCAGCGTAGGCGCTAAAAGGGGGGATACGCAGTATTTT.